This is a list of T cell receptor beta chains from one sample in a study of blood T cells in healthy people across ages. TCRdb analysed the 5' RACE reads with MiXCR anew, one entry per CDR3 protein. The sample lists 870,000 or so distinct CDR3 sequences; about 30% were seen once. Sequenced input: blood. The receptors were gathered from a woman of 80 years or more in good health. Each CDR3 is given with its conserved first and last residue. The order of the fields is clone size, D gene, J gene, V gene, CDR3 DNA, CDR3 protein. A D gene is named only where the DNA matches it firmly. Not every row has a clone size; where given, it reads once, few, many or a size class.

>many|TRBD1|TRBJ1-6|TRBV5-5
TGTGCCAGCAGCGGGACCGGACAGGTTGAATCACCCCTCCACTTT
CASSGTGQVESPLHF
>many|TRBD1|TRBJ1-2|TRBV5-1
TGCGCCAGCAGCCAGGGACAGGGCAGGGGCTACACCTTC
CASSQGQGRGYTF
>many|TRBD2|TRBJ2-6|TRBV10-3
TGTGCCATCAGCCTGCTAGCGGGGGCCGCCAACTCTGGGGCCAACGTCCTGACTTTC
CAISLLAGAANSGANVLTF
>NA|NA|TRBJ1-2|TRBV7-9
TGTGCCAGCAGCTTATGGGGTGCGGGATTCGCTTATGGCTACACCTTC
CASSLWGAGFAYGYTF
>NA|NA|TRBJ2-3|TRBV5-1
TGCGCCAGCAGCATACAGAGCCCAGGTACGCAGTATTTT
CASSIQSPGTQYF
>few|NA|TRBJ2-5|TRBV7-9
TGTGCCGGCACTTTGGGGGAACAGACCCAGTACTTC
CAGTLGEQTQYF
>many|NA|TRBJ2-7|TRBV20-1
TGCAGTGCTCGGAGGGCTAATTCCTACGAGCAGTACTTC
CSARRANSYEQYF
>NA|NA|TRBJ1-2|TRBV20-1
TGCAGGGGGCGGGGGGCTGGCTATGGCTACACCTTC
CRGRGAGYGYTF
>NA|NA|TRBJ2-2|TRBV20-1
TGCAGTGCTCCTGATTCTGGCGGGGAGCGGTTTTTT
CSAPDSGGERFF
>NA|NA|TRBJ1-1|TRBV7-2
TGTGCCAGCACAGAGCACGGGCTGAACACTGAAGCTTTCTTT
CASTEHGLNTEAFF
>many|NA|TRBJ1-2|TRBV7-9
TGTGCCAACCCCTATGGCTACACCTTC
CANPYGYTF
>NA|NA|TRBJ2-1|TRBV4-1
TGCGCCAGCAGCCCCATATCCGGGACCCCTTTGGATGAGCAGTTCTTC
CASSPISGTPLDEQFF
>NA|NA|TRBJ1-2|TRBV4-1
TGCGCCAGCAGCCATGCCTGGAACAGCCTAGACGGCTACACCTTC
CASSHAWNSLDGYTF
>many|TRBD2|TRBJ2-3|TRBV27
TGTGCCAGCAGTTTACAGCGGGGGAGCACAGATACGCAGTATTTT
CASSLQRGSTDTQYF
>few|TRBD1|TRBJ1-6|TRBV19
TGTGCCAGTAGCGAACAGACAGGGGACGGTTCACCCCTCCACTTT
CASSEQTGDGSPLHF
>many|TRBD2|TRBJ2-5|TRBV5-1
TGCGCCAGCAGCTCACAAGCGGGGACCTCCCAAGAGACCCAGTACTTC
CASSSQAGTSQETQYF
>many|NA|TRBJ1-4|TRBV2
TGTGCCAGCACCCTAACAGGAGTTGCAACTAATGAAAAACTGTTTTTT
CASTLTGVATNEKLFF
>NA|NA|TRBJ1-4|TRBV20-1
TGCAGTGCTAGAGATGTTGTCGAACTGTTTTTT
CSARDVVELFF
>NA|NA|TRBJ2-5|TRBV7-8
TGTGCCAGCAGCTACCTATTTGCGGGCGTAGAGACCCAGTACTTC
CASSYLFAGVETQYF
>many|TRBD1|TRBJ2-1|TRBV6-5
TGTGCCAGCAGCCCTTGGACAGGGGCAGGTAACAATGAGCAGTTCTTC
CASSPWTGAGNNEQFF
>many|TRBD1|TRBJ2-1|TRBV7-2
TGTGCCAGCAGCTTACAGGGGGACCAATATGAGCAGTTCTTC
CASSLQGDQYEQFF
>NA|TRBD2|TRBJ2-1|TRBV2
TGTGCCAGCACGAGAAGCGGGGGGCCATATGAGACCCAGTTCTTC
CASTRSGGPYETQFF
>many|TRBD2|TRBJ2-5|TRBV29-1
TGCAGCGTTCTTGGACTAGTGGGAGAGACCCAGTACTTC
CSVLGLVGETQYF
>NA|TRBD1|TRBJ2-7|TRBV18
TGTGCCAGCTCGAACAGGGGGCGCAATCAATACGAGCAGTACTTC
CASSNRGRNQYEQYF